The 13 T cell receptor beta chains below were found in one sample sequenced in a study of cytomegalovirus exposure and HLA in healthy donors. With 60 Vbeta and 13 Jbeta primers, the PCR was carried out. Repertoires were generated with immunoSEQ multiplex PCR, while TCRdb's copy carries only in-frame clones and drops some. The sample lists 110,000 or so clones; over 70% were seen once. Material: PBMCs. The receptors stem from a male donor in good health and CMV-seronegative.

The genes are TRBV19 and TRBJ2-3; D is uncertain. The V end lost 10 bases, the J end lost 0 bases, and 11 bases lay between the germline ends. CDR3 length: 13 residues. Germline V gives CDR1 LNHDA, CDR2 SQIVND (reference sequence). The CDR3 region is CATREASTDTQYF. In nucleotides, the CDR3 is TGTGCCACCAGAGAGGCGAGCACAGATACGCAGTATTTT.

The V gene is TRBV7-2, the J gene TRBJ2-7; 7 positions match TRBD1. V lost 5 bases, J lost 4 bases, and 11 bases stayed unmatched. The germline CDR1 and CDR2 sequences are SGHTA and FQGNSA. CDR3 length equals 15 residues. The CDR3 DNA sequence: TGTGCCAGCAGCCCCAGCCGGACAGGAAGTTACGAGCAGTACTTC. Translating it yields CASSPSRTGSYEQYF.

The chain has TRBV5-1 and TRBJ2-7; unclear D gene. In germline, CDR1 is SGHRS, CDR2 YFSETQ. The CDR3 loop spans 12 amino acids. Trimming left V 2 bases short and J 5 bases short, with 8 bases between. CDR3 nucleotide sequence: TGCGCCAGCAGCTTCTCCCGGGACGAGCAGTACTTC. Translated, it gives CASSFSRDEQYF.

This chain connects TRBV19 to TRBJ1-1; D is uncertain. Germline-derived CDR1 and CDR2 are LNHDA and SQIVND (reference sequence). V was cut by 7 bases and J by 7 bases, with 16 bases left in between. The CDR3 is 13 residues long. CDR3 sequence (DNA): TGTGCCAGTACCCCGAAACGCGGGCTTGAAGCTTTCTTT. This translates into CASTPKRGLEAFF.

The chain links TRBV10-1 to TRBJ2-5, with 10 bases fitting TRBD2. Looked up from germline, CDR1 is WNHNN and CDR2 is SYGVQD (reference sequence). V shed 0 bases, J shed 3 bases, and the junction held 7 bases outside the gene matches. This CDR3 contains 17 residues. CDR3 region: CASSESNRLAGEETQYF. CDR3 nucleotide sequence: TGCGCCAGCAGTGAGTCGAATAGGCTAGCGGGAGAAGAGACCCAGTACTTC.

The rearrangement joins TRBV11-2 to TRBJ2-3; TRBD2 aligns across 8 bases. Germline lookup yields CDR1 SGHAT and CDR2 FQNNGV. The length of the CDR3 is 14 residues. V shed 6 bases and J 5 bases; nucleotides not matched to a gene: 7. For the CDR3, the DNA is TGTGCCAGCAGGCCTATAGCGGGAAAAGATACGCAGTATTTT. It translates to CASRPIAGKDTQYF. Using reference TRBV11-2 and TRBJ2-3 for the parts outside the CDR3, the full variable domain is EAGVAQSPRYKIIEKRQSVAFWCNPISGHATLYWYQQILGQGPKLLIQFQNNGVVDDSQLPKDRFSAERLKGVDSTLKIQPAKLEDSAVYLCASRPIAGKDTQYFGPGTRLTVL.

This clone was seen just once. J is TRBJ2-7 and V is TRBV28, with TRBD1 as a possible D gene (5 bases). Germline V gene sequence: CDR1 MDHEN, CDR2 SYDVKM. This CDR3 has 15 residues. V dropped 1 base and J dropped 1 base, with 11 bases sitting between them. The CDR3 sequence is CASSLFRVRSYEQYF. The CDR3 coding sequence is TGTGCCAGCAGTTTATTCAGGGTACGTTCCTACGAGCAGTACTTC.

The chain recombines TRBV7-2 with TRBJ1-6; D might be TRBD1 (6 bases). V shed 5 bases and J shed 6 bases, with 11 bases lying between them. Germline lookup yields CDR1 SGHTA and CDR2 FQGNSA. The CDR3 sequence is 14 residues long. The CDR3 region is CASSPGQRNSPLHF. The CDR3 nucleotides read TGTGCCAGCAGCCCTGGACAGCGTAATTCACCCCTCCACTTT.

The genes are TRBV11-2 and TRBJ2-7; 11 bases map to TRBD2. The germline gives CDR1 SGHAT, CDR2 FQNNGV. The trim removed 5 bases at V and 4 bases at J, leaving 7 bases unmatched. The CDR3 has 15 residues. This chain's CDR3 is CASSRRLAGHYEQYF. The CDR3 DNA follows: TGTGCCAGCAGCCGCCGACTAGCGGGACATTACGAGCAGTACTTC.

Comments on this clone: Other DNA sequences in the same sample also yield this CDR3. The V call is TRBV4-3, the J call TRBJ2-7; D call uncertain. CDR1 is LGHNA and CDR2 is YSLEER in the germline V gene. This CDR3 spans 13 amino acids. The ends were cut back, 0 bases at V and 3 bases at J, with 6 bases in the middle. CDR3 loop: CASSQDRGYEQYF. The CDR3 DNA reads TGCGCCAGCAGCCAAGACAGAGGCTACGAGCAGTACTTC.

The chain's CDR3 is CASRSPSGRTDTQYF. CDR3 bases: TGTGCCAGCAGGAGCCCGAGCGGGAGGACAGATACGCAGTATTTT. This chain connects TRBV7-2 to TRBJ2-3; TRBD2 aligns across 9 bases. The length of the CDR3 is 15 residues. V lost 6 bases to trimming and J lost 3 bases; unmatched junction nucleotides: 7. Germline loops: CDR1 SGHTA, CDR2 FQGNSA.

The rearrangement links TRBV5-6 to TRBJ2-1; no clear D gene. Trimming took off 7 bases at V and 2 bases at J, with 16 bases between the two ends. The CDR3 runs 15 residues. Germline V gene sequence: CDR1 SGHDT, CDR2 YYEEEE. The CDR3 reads CASSRRYSAYNEQFF. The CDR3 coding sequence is TGTGCCAGCTCCCGGCGGTACTCTGCCTACAATGAGCAGTTCTTC.

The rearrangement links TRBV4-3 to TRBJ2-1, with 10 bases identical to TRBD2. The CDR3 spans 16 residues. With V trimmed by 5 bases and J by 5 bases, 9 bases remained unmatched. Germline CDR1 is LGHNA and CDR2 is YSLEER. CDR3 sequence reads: CASSETRTSGDNEQFF. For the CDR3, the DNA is TGCGCCAGCAGCGAGACCAGGACTAGCGGAGACAATGAGCAGTTCTTC.